Sequencing of this T cell receptor (beta chain) was carried out in a study of blood T cell repertoires in COVID-19. Whole-study context: Samples came from the United States, Italy and Spain, spanning acute and convalescent COVID-19. PBMCs, B-cell-depleted T cells, or T cells were the source of the cDNA or gDNA that made up the material.

Per the original data handling: Using reference gene primer amplification, nucleated cell counts were estimated. Here immunoSEQ multiplex PCR was the method, and the copy in TCRdb shows in-frame clones only, minus some. V and J calls plus clone size are reproduced from that table; the DNA served to infer D and trimming. The sample shows 97,000 or so clones, almost 85% of them seen only once. Per the germline V gene, CDR1 is SGHAT and CDR2 is FQNNGV. J lost 5 bases, V lost 5 bases, and 5 bases had no gene match. The CDR3 contains 13 residues. This chain connects TRBV11-2 to TRBJ1-1; TRBD1 agrees at 7 bases. Specimen: peripheral blood. This TCR came from a man aged 40-49 years with active or convalescent COVID-19. The CDR3 nucleotides read TGTGCCAGCAGCCTGGACAGGAAAACTGAAGCTTTCTTT. This gives the protein CASSLDRKTEAFF.